This TCR beta chain is from a study of OX40 agonist ivuxolimab in advanced cancers. About the research overall: Patients enrolled in dose escalation were diagnosed with hepatocellular carcinoma, melanoma, renal cell or head and neck cancer. Earlier treatment with anti-PD-1, anti-PD-L1 or anti-CTLA-4 was permitted, and over 35% had received some.

Data came from immunoSEQ multiplex PCR; TCRdb stores just in-frame clones and leaves some out. Among 65,000 to 70,000 clones, around 90% were seen once, and the ten largest hold 0.35% to 0.45%. V was pared by 0 bases and J by 2 bases, with 4 bases between. Germline CDR1 is SGHRS and CDR2 is YFSETQ. The CDR3 totals 13 residues. The source was CD4+ or CD8+ T cells sorted from blood, collected in a trial of the OX40 agonist ivuxolimab. This clonotype was sampled from an adult with an advanced solid tumor such as melanoma, head and neck, liver or kidney cancer. This chain uses TRBV5-1 with TRBJ2-3, with unresolved D. The CDR3 here is CASSLADTDTQYF. DNA of the CDR3: TGCGCCAGCAGCTTGGCAGACACAGATACGCAGTATTTT.